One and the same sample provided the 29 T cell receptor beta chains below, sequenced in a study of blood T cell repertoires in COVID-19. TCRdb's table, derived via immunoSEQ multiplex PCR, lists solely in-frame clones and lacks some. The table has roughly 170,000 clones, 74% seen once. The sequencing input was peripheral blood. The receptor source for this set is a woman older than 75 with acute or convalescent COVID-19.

The DNA for the CDR3 is TGTGCCAGCACCGGTACTAGCGGGGTCACAGATACGCAGTATTTT. Translation: CASTGTSGVTDTQYF. The chain links TRBV6-5 to TRBJ2-3, with 10 bases aligning to TRBD2. V shed 7 bases and J 2 bases; nucleotides not matched to a gene: 6. In germline, CDR1 is MNHEY, CDR2 SVGAGI. The CDR3 is made up of 15 amino acids.

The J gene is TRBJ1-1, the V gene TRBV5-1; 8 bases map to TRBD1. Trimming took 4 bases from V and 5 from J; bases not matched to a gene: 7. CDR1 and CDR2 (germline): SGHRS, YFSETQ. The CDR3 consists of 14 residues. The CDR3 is CASSQDRGGTEAFF. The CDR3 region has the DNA TGCGCCAGCAGCCAAGACAGGGGTGGAACTGAAGCTTTCTTT.

CDR3 amino acids: CASSPDRGWDTEAFF. CDR3 nucleotide sequence: TGTGCCAGCAGCCCGGACAGGGGATGGGACACTGAAGCTTTCTTT. The rearrangement uses TRBV27 and TRBJ1-1; 9 positions match TRBD1. The CDR3 is 15 residues long. The junction had 8 bases not matched to a gene; V was cut back by 6 bases and J by 3 bases. Per germline, CDR1 MNHEY and CDR2 SMNVEV (reference sequence).

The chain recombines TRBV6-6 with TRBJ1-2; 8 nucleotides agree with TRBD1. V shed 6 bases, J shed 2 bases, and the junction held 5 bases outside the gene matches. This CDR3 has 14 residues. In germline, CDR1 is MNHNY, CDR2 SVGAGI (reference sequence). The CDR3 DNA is TGTGCCAGCAGGGCAAGGACAGGGAACTATGGCTACACCTTC. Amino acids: CASRARTGNYGYTF.

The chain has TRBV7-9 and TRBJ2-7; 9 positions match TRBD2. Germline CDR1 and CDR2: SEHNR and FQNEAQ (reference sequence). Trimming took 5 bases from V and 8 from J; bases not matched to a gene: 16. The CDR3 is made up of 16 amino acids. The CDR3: CASSPSWREGPAKQYF. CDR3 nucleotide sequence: TGTGCCAGCAGCCCATCGTGGCGGGAGGGCCCAGCAAAGCAGTACTTC.

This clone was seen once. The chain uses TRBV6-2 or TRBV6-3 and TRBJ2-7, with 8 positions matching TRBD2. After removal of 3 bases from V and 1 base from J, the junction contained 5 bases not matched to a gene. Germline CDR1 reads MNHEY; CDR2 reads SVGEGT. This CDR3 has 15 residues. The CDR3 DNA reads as TGTGCCAGCAGTTATGGCGGGAGGCCTTCCTACGAGCAGTACTTC. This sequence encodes CASSYGGRPSYEQYF.

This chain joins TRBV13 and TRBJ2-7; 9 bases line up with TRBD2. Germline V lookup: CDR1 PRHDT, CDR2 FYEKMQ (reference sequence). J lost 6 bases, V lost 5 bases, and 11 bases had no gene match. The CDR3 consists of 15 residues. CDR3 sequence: CASSLYSGSLTEQYF. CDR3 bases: TGTGCCAGCAGCCTATATAGCGGGAGCCTGACCGAGCAGTACTTC.

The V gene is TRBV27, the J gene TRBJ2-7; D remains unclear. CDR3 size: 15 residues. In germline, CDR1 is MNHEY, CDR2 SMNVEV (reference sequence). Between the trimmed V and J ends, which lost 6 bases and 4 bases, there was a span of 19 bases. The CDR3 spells CASSLTVNRPYEQYF. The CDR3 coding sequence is TGTGCCAGCAGCCTCACGGTCAACAGACCGTACGAGCAGTACTTC.

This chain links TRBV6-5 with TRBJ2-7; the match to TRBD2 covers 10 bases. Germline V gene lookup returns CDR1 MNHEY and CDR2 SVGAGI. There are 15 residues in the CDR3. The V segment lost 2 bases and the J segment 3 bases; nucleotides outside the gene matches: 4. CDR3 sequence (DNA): TGTGCCAGCAGTTACGCTAGCGGGAGTTTCTACGAGCAGTACTTC. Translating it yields CASSYASGSFYEQYF.

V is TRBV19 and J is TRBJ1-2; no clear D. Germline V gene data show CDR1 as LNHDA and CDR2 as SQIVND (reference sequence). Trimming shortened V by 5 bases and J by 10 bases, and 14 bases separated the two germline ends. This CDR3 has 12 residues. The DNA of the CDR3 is TGTGCCAGTAGTGAACGTCGTGACAACTACACCTTC. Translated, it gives CASSERRDNYTF.

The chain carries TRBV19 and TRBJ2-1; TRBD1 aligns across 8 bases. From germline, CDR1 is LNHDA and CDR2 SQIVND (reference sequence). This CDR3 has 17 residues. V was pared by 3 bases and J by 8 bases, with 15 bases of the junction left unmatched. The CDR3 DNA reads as TGTGCCAGTAGTATTGGATTCATCGGACAGGGTCCCGATGAGCAGTTCTTC. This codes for CASSIGFIGQGPDEQFF.

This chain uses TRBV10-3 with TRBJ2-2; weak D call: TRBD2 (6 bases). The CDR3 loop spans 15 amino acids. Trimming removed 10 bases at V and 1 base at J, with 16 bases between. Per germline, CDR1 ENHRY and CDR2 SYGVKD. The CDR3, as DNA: TGTGCCACCGGCGGGGAGGTGCTGAACACCGGGGAGCTGTTTTTT. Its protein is CATGGEVLNTGELFF.

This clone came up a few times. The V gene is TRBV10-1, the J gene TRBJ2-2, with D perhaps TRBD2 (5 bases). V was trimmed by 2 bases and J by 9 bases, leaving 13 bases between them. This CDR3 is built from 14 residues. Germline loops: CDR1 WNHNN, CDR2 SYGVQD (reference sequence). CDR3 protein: CASSEPGGVRELFF. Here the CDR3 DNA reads TGCGCCAGCAGTGAGCCCGGAGGCGTCCGGGAGCTGTTTTTT.

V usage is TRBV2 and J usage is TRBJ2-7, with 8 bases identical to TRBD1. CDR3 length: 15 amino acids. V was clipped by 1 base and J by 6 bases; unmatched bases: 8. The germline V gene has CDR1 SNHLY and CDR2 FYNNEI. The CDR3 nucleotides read TGTGCCAGCAGTGAAGTAGGGACAGGCCCTAGCGAGCAGTACTTC. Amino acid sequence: CASSEVGTGPSEQYF.

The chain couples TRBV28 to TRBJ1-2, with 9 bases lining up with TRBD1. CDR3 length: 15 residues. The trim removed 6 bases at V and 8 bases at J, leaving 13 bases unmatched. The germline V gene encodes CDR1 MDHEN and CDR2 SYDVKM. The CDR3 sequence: CASRSPAGQGSGYTF. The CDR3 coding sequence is TGTGCCAGCAGATCCCCCGCCGGACAGGGGAGCGGCTACACCTTC.

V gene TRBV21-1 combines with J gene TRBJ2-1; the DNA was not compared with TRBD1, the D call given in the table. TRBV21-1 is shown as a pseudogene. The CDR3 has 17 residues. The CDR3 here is CASRAVPGQLHDNEQFF. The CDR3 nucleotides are TGTGCCAGCCGTGCGGTACCTGGACAGCTACACGACAATGAGCAGTTCTTC.

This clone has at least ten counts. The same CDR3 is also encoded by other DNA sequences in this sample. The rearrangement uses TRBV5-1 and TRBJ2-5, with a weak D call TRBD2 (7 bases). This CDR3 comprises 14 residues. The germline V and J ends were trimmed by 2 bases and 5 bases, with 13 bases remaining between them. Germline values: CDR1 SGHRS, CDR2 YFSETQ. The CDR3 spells CASSLSGGQETQYF. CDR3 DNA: TGCGCCAGCAGCTTATCGGGGGGCCAGGAGACCCAGTACTTC.

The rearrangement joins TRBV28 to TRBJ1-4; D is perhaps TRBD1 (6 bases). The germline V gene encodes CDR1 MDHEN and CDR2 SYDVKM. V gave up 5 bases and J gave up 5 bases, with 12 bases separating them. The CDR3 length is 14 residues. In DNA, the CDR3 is TGTGCCAGCAGTGAGGGGACACGGAATGAAAAACTGTTTTTT. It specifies CASSEGTRNEKLFF.

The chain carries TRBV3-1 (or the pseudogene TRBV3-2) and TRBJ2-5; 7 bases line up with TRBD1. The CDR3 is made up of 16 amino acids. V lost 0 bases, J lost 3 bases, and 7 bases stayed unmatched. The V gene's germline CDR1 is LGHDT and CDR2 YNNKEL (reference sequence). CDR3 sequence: CASSQETGEGKETQYF. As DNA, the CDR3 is TGTGCCAGCAGCCAAGAAACAGGGGAAGGGAAAGAGACCCAGTACTTC.

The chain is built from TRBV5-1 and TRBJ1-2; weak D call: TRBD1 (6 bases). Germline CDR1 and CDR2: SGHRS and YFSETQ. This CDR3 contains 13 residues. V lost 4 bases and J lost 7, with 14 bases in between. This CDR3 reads CASSMEDSRGYTF. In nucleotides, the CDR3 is TGCGCCAGCAGCATGGAGGACAGTCGTGGCTACACCTTC.

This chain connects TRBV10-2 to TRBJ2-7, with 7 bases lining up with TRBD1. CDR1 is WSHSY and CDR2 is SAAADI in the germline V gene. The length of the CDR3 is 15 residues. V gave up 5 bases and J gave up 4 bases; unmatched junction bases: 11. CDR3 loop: CASSRDRVKWYEQYF. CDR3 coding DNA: TGCGCCAGCAGTAGAGACAGGGTTAAGTGGTACGAGCAGTACTTC.

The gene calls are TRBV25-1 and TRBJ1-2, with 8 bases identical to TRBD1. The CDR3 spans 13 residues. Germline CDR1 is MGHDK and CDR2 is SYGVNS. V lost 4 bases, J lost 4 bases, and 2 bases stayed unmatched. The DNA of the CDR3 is TGTGCCAGCAGTGCGGACAGGGTCTATGGCTACACCTTC. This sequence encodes CASSADRVYGYTF.

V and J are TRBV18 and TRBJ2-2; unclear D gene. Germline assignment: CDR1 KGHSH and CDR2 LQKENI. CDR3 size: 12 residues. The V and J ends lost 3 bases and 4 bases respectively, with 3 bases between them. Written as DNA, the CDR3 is TGTGCCAGCTCACCGAGCACCGGGGAGCTGTTTTTT. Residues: CASSPSTGELFF.

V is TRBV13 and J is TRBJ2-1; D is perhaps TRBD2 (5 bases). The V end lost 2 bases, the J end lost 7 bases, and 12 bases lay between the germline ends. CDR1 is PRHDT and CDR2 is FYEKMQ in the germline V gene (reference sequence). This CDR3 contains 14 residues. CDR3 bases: TGTGCCAGCAGCTTACGGGCGGGTGGAAATGAGCAGTTCTTC. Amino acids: CASSLRAGGNEQFF.

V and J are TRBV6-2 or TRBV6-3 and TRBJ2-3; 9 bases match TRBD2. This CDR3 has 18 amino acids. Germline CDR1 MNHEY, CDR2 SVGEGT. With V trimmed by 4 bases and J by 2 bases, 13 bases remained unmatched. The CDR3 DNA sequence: TGTGCCAGCAGTTCGCGAAGTTTTGCTAGCGGGGACACAGATACGCAGTATTTT. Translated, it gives CASSSRSFASGDTDTQYF.

The DNA of the CDR3 is TGCGCCAGCAGCCCCCGACAGGGGATTTCCTACGAGCAGTACTTC. Translating it yields CASSPRQGISYEQYF. This chain uses TRBV5-1 with TRBJ2-7; 8 bases are shared with TRBD1. Looked up from germline, CDR1 is SGHRS and CDR2 is YFSETQ. The V segment lost 4 bases and the J segment 1 base; nucleotides outside the gene matches: 7. The CDR3 has 15 amino acids.

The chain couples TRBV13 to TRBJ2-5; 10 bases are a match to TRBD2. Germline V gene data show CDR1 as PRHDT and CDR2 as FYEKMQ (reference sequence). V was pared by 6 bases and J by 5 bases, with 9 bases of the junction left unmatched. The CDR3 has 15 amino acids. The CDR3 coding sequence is TGTGCCAGCAGTTACCAGCGGGAGGGTCGGGAGACCCAGTACTTC. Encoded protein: CASSYQREGRETQYF. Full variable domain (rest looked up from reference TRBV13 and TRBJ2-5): AAGVIQSPRHLIKEKRETATLKCYPIPRHDTVYWYQQGPGQDPQFLISFYEKMQSDKGSIPDRFSAQQFSDYHSELNMSSLELGDSALYFCASSYQREGRETQYFGPGTRLLVL.

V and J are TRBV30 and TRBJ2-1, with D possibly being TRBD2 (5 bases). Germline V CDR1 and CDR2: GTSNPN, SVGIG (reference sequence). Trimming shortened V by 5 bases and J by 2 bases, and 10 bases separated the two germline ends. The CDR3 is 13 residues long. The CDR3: CAWHSGAYNEQFF. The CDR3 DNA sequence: TGTGCCTGGCACTCCGGGGCCTACAATGAGCAGTTCTTC.

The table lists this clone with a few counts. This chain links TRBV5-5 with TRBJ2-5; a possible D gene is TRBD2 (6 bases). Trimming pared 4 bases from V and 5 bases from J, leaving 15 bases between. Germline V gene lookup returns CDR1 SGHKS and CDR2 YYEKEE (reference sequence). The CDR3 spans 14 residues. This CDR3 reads CASSLQNGGETQYF. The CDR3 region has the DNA TGTGCCAGCAGCCTTCAAAACGGAGGGGAGACCCAGTACTTC.